This TCR beta chain was sequenced during a study of blood T cell repertoires in COVID-19. Study overall: The United States, Italy and Spain were the sources of the acute and convalescent COVID-19 samples.

The assay was immunoSEQ multiplex PCR, and TCRdb's table has in-frame clones only and misses some. The sample shows some 150,000 clones, approximately 86% of them seen only once. Sequencing input: peripheral blood. The TCR was taken from a man aged 55 to 70 with COVID-19, enrolled during active disease.

The CDR3 sequence: CASSSNRGLNYGYTF. As DNA, the CDR3 is TGTGCCAGCAGCTCCAACAGGGGGCTTAACTATGGCTACACCTTC. This chain joins TRBV7-9 and TRBJ1-2; 9 bases are a match to TRBD1. Losses at the gene ends were 4 bases for V and 1 base for J; bases not matched to a gene: 4. This CDR3 has 15 residues. The germline V gene encodes CDR1 SEHNR and CDR2 FQNEAQ (reference sequence).